This T cell receptor (beta chain) came from a study of T cell responses to AZD1222 COVID-19 vaccine (dated by TCRdb to the early 2020s). General notes on the study: Because spike-specific TCR depth and breadth did not differ between the two schedules, AZD1222 recipients who got a second dose at roughly 4 weeks were pooled with those who got a second dose at roughly 12 weeks. A total of more than 230 trial participants underwent TCR sequencing, of whom nearly 210 received two doses of AZD1222 and around 25 received two doses of the MenACWY control vaccine. Enrollment into the trials was organized by age into subgroups of 18-55, 56-69 and 70-plus years, and those subgroups contained approximately 150, 30 and 60 TCR-sequenced participants, respectively.

To note about this clone: Its target antigen remains unknown. Base qualities are missing; no much larger clone stands one base away.

The paper's findings and limits, for the study overall: Epitopes outside the regions mutated in the B.1.351 and B.1.1.7 variants were reportedly recognized by nearly half of the unique spike-specific TCRs. The vaccine-associated CD4 TCRs covered the entire spike protein, and the dominant responses fell in regions 160-218 and 743-854. Participants were mostly white British, with more females than males. The authors suggested clonal diversity may have been underestimated. After two AZD1222 doses, spike-specific TCR breadth and depth were significantly higher than at day 0 and than in MenACWY recipients. No day 14 peak-response samples were available, so repertoires were characterized only after the peak T cell response. Only a handful of AZD1222 recipients were SARS-CoV-2 seropositive at baseline, limiting conclusions about previously exposed vaccinees. The 56-69-year group was small, and its depth increase did not reach significance, likely because of low power.

The meaning of the sample's time point label: baseline before first vaccination. Samples from vaccinated people were obtained from the UK trials COV001 and COV002, which included a single-blind randomized controlled phase 2/3 trial of AZD1222 (ChAdOx1 nCoV-19) in healthy adults. Trial participant PBMC samples were collected at day 0 and day 28 after the second dose for TCRbeta chain sequencing. The CDR3 regions of human TCRbeta chains were analyzed by immunosequencing. Concerning the study's data processing: Repertoire TCRs were matched against a reference library of SARS-CoV-2-specific TCRs generated with the MIRA antigen-specificity platform. Breadth was defined as the fraction of unique TCRs that were SARS-CoV-2-associated, and depth was defined as the fraction of total T cells that were SARS-CoV-2-associated. Using the MIRA data, each spike-specific TCR was mapped to the spike region that the TCR reacts to and placed in a CD4 or CD8 class. Log10-transformed breadth and depth values were compared by one-way ANOVA with Sidak's multiple comparisons tests. TCRdb's version of the immuneACCESS table is confined to in-frame rearrangements and falls short of the full clone set. An unresolved V gene accounts for under half of the shortfall where checked; the remainder is of unknown origin. V, J and clone size derive from that table, while D and trimming were established from the DNA sequence. The sample includes about 97,000 clones, with around nine tenths observed a single time. The ten top clones hold around 7% of the sample.

At the junction V is shortened by 3 bases and J by 4 bases, with 7 bases in between. CDR1 ENHRY and CDR2 SYGVKD were looked up in the germline V gene. The CDR3 goes from the cysteine to the phenylalanine over 13 residues. Here the CDR3 DNA is all that survives: 39 bases in frame from base 1. The TCR comes from an adult in good health. This receptor chain uses TRBV10-3 and TRBJ1-3; the D gene cannot be resolved reliably. The source material was peripheral blood, sampled on day 0 of AZD1222 vaccination. The CDR3 region has the sequence CAISEQIGNTIYF. The DNA sequence is TGTGCCATCAGTGAACAGATCGGAAACACCATATATTTT.